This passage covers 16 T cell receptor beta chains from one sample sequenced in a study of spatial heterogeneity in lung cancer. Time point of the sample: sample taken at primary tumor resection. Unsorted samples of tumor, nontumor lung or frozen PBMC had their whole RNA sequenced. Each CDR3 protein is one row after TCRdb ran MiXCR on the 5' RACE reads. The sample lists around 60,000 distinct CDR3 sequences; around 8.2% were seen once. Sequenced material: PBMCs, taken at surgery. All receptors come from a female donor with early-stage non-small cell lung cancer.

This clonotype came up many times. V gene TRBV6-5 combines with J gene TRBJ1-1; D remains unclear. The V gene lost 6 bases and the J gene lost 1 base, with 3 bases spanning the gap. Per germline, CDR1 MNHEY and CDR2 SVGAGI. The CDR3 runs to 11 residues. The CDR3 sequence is CASSWNTEAFF. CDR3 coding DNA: TGTGCCAGCAGCTGGAACACTGAAGCTTTCTTT.

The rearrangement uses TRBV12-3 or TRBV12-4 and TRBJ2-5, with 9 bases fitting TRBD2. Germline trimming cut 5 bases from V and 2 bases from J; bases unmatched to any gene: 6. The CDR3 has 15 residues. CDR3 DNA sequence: TGTGCCAGCAGTGGCGGTAGCGGGGGTCAAGAGACCCAGTACTTC. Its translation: CASSGGSGGQETQYF.

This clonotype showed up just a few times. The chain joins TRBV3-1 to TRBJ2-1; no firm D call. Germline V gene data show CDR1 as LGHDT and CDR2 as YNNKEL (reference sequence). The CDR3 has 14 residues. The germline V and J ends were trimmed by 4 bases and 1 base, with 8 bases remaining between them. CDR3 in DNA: TGTGCCAGCAGCCTGGACCTTTCCTACAATGAGCAGTTCTTC. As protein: CASSLDLSYNEQFF.

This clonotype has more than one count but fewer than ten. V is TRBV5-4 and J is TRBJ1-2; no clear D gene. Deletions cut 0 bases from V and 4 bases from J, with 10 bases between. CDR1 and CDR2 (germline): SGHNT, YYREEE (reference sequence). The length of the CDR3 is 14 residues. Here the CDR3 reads CASSLAGTSYGYTF. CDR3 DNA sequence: TGTGCCAGCAGCTTGGCCGGAACATCCTATGGCTACACCTTC.

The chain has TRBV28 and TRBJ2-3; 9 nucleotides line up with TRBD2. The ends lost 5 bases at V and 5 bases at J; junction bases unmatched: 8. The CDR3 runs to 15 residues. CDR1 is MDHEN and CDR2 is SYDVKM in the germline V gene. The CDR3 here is CASSRLAGGQDTQYF. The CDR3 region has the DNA TGTGCCAGCAGTCGACTGGCGGGGGGGCAAGATACGCAGTATTTT.

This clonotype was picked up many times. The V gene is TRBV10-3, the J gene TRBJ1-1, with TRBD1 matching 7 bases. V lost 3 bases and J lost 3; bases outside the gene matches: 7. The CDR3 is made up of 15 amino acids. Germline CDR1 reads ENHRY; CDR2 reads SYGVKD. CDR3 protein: CAISEEGTGDTEAFF. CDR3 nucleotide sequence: TGTGCCATCAGTGAAGAGGGTACAGGGGACACTGAAGCTTTCTTT.

CDR3: CASSMSLTAPVSPLHF. CDR3 nucleotide sequence: TGTGCCAGCAGCATGAGCCTGACAGCGCCGGTATCACCCCTCCACTTT. The chain couples TRBV11-2 to TRBJ1-6; a possible D gene is TRBD1 (5 bases). CDR1 and CDR2 (germline): SGHAT, FQNNGV. V shed 5 bases and J shed 10 bases, with 21 bases lying between them. The CDR3 runs to 16 residues.

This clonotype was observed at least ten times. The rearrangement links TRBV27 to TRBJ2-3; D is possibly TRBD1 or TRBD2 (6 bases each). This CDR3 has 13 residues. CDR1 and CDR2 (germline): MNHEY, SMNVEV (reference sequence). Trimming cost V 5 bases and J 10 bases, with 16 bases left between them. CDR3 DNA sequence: TGTGCCAGCAGTCTCTCCGGAGGGGGGTCGCAGTATTTT. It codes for CASSLSGGGSQYF.

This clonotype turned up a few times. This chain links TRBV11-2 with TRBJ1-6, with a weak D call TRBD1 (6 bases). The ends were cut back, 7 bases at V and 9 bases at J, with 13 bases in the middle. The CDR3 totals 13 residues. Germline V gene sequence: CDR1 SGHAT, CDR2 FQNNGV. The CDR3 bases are TGTGCCAGCACCCCCACAGGGATTTCACCCCTCCACTTT. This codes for CASTPTGISPLHF.

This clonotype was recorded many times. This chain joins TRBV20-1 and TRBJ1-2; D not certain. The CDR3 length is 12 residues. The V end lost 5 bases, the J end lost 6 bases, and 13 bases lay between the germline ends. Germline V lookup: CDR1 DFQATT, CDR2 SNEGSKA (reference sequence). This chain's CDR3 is CSAEGWGNGYTF. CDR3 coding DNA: TGCAGTGCTGAAGGCTGGGGAAATGGCTACACCTTC.

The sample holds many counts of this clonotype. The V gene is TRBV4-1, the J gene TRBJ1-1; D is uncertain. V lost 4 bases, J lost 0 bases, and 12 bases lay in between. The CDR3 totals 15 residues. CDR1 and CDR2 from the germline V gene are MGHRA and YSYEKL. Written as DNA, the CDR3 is TGCGCCAGCAGCCCCCACGCGACACTGAACACTGAAGCTTTCTTT. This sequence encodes CASSPHATLNTEAFF.

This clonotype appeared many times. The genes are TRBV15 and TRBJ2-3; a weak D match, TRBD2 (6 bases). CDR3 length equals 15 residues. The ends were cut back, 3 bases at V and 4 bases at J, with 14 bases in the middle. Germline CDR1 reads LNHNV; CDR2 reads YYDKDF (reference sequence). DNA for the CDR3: TGTGCCACCAGCAGTTTCGTAGCGGCCGCAGATACGCAGTATTTT. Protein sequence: CATSSFVAAADTQYF.

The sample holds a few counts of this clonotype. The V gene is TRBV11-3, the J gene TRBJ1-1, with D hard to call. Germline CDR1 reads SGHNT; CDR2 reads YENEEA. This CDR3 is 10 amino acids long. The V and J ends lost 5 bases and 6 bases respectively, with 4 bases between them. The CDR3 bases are TGTGCCAGCAGCCTATCTGAAGCTTTCTTT. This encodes CASSLSEAFF.

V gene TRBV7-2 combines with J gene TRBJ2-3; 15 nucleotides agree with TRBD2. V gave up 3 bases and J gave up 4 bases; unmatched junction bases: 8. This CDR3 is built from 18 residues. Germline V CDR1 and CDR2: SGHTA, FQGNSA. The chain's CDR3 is CASSFVGLAGGPADTQYF. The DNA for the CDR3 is TGTGCCAGCAGCTTCGTCGGACTAGCGGGGGGGCCGGCAGATACGCAGTATTTT. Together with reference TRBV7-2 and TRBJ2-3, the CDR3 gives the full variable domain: GAGVSQSPSNKVTEKGKDVELRCDPISGHTALYWYRQSLGQGLEFLIYFQGNSAPDKSGLPSDRFSAERTGGSVSTLTIQRTQQEDSAVYLCASSFVGLAGGPADTQYFGPGTRLTVL.

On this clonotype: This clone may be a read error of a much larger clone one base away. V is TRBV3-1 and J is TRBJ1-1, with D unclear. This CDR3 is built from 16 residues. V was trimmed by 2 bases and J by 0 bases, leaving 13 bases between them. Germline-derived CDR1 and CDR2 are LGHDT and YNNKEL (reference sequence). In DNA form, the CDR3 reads TGTGCCAGCAGCCAACCCAGGCTCAGCATGAACACTGAAGCTTTCTTT. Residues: CASSQPRLSMNTEAFF.

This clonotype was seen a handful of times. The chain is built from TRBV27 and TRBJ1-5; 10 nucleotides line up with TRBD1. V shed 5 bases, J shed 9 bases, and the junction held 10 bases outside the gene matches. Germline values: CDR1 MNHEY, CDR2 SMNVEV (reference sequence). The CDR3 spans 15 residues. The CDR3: CASSGAGTGDRPQHF. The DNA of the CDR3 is TGTGCCAGCAGTGGAGCCGGGACAGGGGACAGGCCCCAGCATTTT.